Below, 14 T cell receptor beta chains from the same sample are listed, as sequenced in a study of CD8 T cells in ankylosing spondylitis. TCRdb passed the 5' RACE reads through MiXCR, listing each CDR3 protein once. The sample consists of under 250,000 distinct CDR3 sequences, roughly 32% of them appearing once. The source material was blood, either unsorted or a sorted T cell fraction (not recorded which). All receptors derive from a male donor with ankylosing spondylitis or in good health (not recorded which).

The V and J genes are TRBV4-1 and TRBJ2-2; D might be TRBD1 (6 bases). Germline V lookup: CDR1 MGHRA, CDR2 YSYEKL. The CDR3 is 19 amino acids. The V end lost 0 bases, the J end lost 3 bases, and 20 bases lay between the germline ends. The CDR3 nucleotides are TGCGCCAGCAGCCAAGATAGGCCAGGGGTTGAATGGGACACCGGGGAGCTGTTTTTT. It is translated as CASSQDRPGVEWDTGELFF.

The genes are TRBV20-1 and TRBJ2-1; D is ambiguous. The CDR3 contains 12 residues. The V and J ends lost 0 bases and 10 bases respectively, with 10 bases between them. Germline CDR1 DFQATT, CDR2 SNEGSKA (reference sequence). The CDR3 is CSARDLDEEQFF. The CDR3, as DNA: TGCAGTGCTAGAGATCTTGATGAGGAGCAGTTCTTC.

The chain is built from TRBV20-1 and TRBJ2-7; D could derive from TRBD1 or TRBD2 (5 bases each). Trimming left V 3 bases short and J 0 bases short, with 12 bases between. CDR1 DFQATT and CDR2 SNEGSKA come from the germline V gene (reference sequence). CDR3 length: 14 residues. This CDR3 reads CSASWDASSYEQYF. In DNA, the CDR3 is TGCAGTGCTAGTTGGGACGCCTCCTCCTACGAGCAGTACTTC.

This chain links TRBV29-1 with TRBJ2-3; the D is unclear. The CDR3 totals 15 residues. Germline values: CDR1 SQVTM, CDR2 ANQGSEA. Trimming took 4 bases from V and 2 from J, leaving 16 bases between them. CDR3 sequence: CSVVTDPIYTDTQYF. CDR3 nucleotide sequence: TGCAGCGTTGTGACGGACCCCATCTACACAGATACGCAGTATTTT.

The genes are TRBV12-3 or TRBV12-4 and TRBJ2-7; 10 bases are shared with TRBD1. Losses at the gene ends were 8 bases for V and 7 bases for J; bases not matched to a gene: 17. The CDR3 is made up of 16 amino acids. Here the CDR3 DNA reads TGTGCCAGCTCCAAAATGAGGGGACAGGGGCCGTGGGAGCAGTACTTC. This translates into CASSKMRGQGPWEQYF.

The table lists this clonotype with a few counts. The rearrangement joins TRBV20-1 to TRBJ1-2; no reliable D call. Trimming removed 3 bases from V and 3 bases from J, with 11 bases in between. CDR1 and CDR2 (germline): DFQATT, SNEGSKA (reference sequence). The CDR3 is made up of 13 amino acids. In nucleotides, the CDR3 is TGCAGTGCTAGGAATCGGGCTGACTATGGCTACACCTTC. Amino acids: CSARNRADYGYTF.

V and J are TRBV7-6 and TRBJ2-1, with 12 bases fitting TRBD1. Germline CDR1 SGHVS, CDR2 FNYEAQ. This CDR3 contains 16 residues. Unmatched junction bases numbered 8, after V lost 4 bases and J lost 7 bases. CDR3: CASSSYRDRGLNEQFF. DNA of the CDR3: TGTGCCAGCAGCTCGTACCGGGACAGGGGGCTTAATGAGCAGTTCTTC.

The CDR3 sequence is CSATQGLNTEAFF. The DNA for the CDR3 is TGCAGTGCCACCCAGGGCTTGAACACTGAAGCTTTCTTT. The rearrangement joins TRBV20-1 to TRBJ1-1, with D possibly TRBD1 on 5 matching bases. This CDR3 spans 13 amino acids. V was trimmed by 6 bases and J by 0 bases, leaving 11 bases between them. Germline loops: CDR1 DFQATT, CDR2 SNEGSKA (reference sequence).

There are a few counts of this clonotype. V and J are TRBV4-1 and TRBJ2-7, with D possibly being TRBD1 or TRBD2 (5 bases each). Trimming shortened V by 2 bases and J by 0 bases, and 14 bases separated the two germline ends. Germline CDR1 MGHRA, CDR2 YSYEKL. The CDR3 consists of 16 residues. The CDR3 coding sequence is TGCGCCAGCAGCCAACCTCGGGGCCTGAGCTCCTACGAGCAGTACTTC. Encoded protein: CASSQPRGLSSYEQYF.

This chain connects TRBV20-1 to TRBJ2-6; TRBD1 might be the D (6 bases). V was cut by 3 bases and J by 4 bases, with 10 bases left in between. Germline CDR1 DFQATT, CDR2 SNEGSKA (reference sequence). The CDR3 extends over 14 amino acids. The CDR3 sequence: CSASQGYGANVLTF. As DNA, the CDR3 is TGCAGTGCTAGTCAGGGGTACGGGGCCAACGTCCTGACTTTC.

The chain is built from TRBV7-2 and TRBJ2-2; no clear D gene. Germline V gene lookup returns CDR1 SGHTA and CDR2 FQGNSA. The CDR3 runs to 16 residues. V was clipped by 5 bases and J by 1 base, with 14 bases between them. This chain's CDR3 is CASSRRDWKNTGELFF. CDR3 DNA: TGTGCCAGCAGCCGACGCGACTGGAAGAACACCGGGGAGCTGTTTTTT.

The chain joins TRBV6-5 to TRBJ1-3, with D possibly matching TRBD1 (6 bases). Trimming shortened V by 4 bases and J by 0 bases, and 22 bases separated the two germline ends. This CDR3 comprises 19 residues. Per the germline V gene, CDR1 is MNHEY and CDR2 is SVGAGI. DNA for the CDR3: TGTGCCAGCAGTTGGCCGGTACAGGGATTTTTTGGCTCTGGAAACACCATATATTTT. Its protein product is CASSWPVQGFFGSGNTIYF.

This clonotype was seen more than once but under ten times. This rearrangement joins TRBV28 to TRBJ1-2, with D perhaps matching TRBD1 (5 bases). The CDR3 is 15 residues long. Germline CDR1 is MDHEN and CDR2 is SYDVKM. Trimming stripped 6 bases from V and 6 bases from J, with 20 bases between. The DNA of the CDR3 is TGTGCCAGCAGCTTCTGGGGGGAAGCGAGCAATGGCTACACCTTC. It specifies CASSFWGEASNGYTF.

The table lists this clonotype with a few counts. The V call is TRBV20-1, the J call TRBJ1-5, with TRBD1 as a possible D gene (6 bases). CDR3 length equals 15 residues. Germline CDR1 reads DFQATT; CDR2 reads SNEGSKA (reference sequence). Trimming took off 4 bases at V and 3 bases at J, with 16 bases between the two ends. CDR3 coding DNA: TGCAGTGCTACTCCCCCCGGACAGATCAATCAGCCCCAGCATTTT. This sequence encodes CSATPPGQINQPQHF.